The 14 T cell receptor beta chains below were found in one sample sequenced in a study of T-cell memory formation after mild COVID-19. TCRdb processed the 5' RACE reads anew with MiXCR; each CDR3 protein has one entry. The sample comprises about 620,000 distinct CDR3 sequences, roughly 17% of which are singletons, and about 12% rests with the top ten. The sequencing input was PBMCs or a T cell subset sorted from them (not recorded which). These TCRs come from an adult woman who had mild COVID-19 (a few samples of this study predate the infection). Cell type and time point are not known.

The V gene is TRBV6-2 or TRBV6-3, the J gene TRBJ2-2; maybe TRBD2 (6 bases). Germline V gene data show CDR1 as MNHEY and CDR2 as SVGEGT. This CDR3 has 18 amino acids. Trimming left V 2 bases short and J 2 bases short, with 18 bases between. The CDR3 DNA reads TGTGCCAGCAGTTACGACACCCTTCGGGGGAGCAACACCGGGGAGCTGTTTTTT. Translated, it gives CASSYDTLRGSNTGELFF.

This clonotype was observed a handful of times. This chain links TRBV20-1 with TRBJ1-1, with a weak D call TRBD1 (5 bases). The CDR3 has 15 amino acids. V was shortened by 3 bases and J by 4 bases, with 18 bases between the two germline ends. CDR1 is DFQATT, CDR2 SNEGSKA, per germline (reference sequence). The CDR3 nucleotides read TGCAGTGCTAGCCCCAGGGCTCGGATTGGCACTGAAGCTTTCTTT. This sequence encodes CSASPRARIGTEAFF.

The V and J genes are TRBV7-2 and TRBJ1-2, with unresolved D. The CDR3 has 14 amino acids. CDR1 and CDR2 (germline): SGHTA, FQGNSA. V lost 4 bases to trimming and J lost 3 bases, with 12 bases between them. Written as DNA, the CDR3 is TGTGCCAGCAGCTCAAAAACACAATACTATGGCTACACCTTC. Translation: CASSSKTQYYGYTF.

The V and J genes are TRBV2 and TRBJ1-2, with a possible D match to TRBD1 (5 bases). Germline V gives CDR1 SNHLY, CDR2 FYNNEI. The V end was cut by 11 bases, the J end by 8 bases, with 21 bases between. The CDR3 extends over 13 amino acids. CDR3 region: CACSSRASRGYTF. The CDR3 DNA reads TGTGCCTGCTCGTCCAGGGCCTCTCGGGGCTACACCTTC. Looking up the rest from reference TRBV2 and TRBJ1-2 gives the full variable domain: EPEVTQTPSHQVTQMGQEVILRCVPISNHLYFYWYRQILGQKVEFLVSFYNNEISEKSEIFDDQFSVERPDGSNFTLKIRSTKLEDSAMYFCACSSRASRGYTFGSGTRLTVV.

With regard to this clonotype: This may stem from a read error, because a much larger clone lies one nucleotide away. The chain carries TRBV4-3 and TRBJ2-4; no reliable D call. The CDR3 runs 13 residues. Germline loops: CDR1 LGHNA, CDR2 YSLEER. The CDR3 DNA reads TGCGTCAGCAGCCATTCCGATCGAAACATTCAGTACTTC. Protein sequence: CVSSHSDRNIQYF.

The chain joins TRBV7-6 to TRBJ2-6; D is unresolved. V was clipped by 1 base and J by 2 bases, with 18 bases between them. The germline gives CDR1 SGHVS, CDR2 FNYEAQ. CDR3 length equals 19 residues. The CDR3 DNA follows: TGTGCCAGCAGCTTAGGAGAGACCAGGACCGGGCCTGGGGCCAACGTCCTGACTTTC. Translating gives CASSLGETRTGPGANVLTF.

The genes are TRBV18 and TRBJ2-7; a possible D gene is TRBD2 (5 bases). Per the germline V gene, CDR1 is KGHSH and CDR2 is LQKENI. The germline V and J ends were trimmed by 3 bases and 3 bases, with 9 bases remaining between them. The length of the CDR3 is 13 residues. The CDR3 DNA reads TGTGCCAGCTCACCGGGAGCCCACTACGAGCAGTACGTC. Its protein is CASSPGAHYEQYV.

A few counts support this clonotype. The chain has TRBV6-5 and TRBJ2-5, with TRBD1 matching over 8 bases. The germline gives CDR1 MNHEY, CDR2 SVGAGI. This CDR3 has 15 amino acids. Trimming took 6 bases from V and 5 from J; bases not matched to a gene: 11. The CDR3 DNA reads TGTGCCAGCAGCAACAGACAGGGGCTGGAGGAGACCCAGTACTTC. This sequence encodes CASSNRQGLEETQYF.

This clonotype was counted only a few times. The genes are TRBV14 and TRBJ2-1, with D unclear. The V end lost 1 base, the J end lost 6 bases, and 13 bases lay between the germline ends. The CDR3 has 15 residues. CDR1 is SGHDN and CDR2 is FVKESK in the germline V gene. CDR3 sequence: CASSQGPLWGNEQFF. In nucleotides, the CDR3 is TGTGCCAGCAGCCAAGGTCCCCTCTGGGGCAATGAGCAGTTCTTC.

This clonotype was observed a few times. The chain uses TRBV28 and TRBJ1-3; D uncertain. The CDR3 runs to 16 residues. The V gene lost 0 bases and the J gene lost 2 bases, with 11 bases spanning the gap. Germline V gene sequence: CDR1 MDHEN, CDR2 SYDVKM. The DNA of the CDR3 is TGTGCCAGCAGTTTATGGACCACAACGGCTGGAAACACCATATATTTT. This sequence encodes CASSLWTTTAGNTIYF. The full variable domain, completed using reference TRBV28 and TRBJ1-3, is DVKVTQSSRYLVKRTGEKVFLECVQDMDHENMFWYRQDPGLGLRLIYFSYDVKMKEKGDIPEGYSVSREKKERFSLILESASTNQTSMYLCASSLWTTTAGNTIYFGEGSWLTVV.

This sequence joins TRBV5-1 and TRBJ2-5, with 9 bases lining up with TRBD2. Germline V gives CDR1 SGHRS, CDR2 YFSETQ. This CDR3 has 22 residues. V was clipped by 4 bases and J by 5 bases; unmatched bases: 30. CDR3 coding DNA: TGCGCCAGCAGCCCGGAAAGGGAGGGGGCACGAGTCAGGCTAGCGGGACGGGAGACCCAGTACTTC. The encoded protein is CASSPEREGARVRLAGRETQYF.

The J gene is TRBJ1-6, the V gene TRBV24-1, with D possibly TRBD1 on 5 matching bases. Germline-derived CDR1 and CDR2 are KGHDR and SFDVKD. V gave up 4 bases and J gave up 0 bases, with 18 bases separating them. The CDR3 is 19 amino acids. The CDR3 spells CATSEVGTFFSSYNSPLHF. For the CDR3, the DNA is TGTGCCACCAGTGAGGTAGGGACCTTCTTCAGCTCCTATAATTCACCCCTCCACTTT.

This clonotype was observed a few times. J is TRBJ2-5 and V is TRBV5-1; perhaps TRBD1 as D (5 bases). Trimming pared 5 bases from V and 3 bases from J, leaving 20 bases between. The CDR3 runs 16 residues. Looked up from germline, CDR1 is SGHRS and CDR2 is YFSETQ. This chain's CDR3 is CASSLFLSAGKETQYF. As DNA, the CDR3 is TGCGCCAGCAGTCTGTTTCTCTCGGCAGGGAAAGAGACCCAGTACTTC.

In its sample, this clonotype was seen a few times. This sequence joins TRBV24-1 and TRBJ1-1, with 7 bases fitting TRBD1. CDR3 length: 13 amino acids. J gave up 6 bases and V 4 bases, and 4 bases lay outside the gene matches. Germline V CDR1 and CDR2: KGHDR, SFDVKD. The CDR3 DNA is TGTGCCACCAGTGACCAAACAGGGGCTGAAGCTTTCTTT. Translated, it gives CATSDQTGAEAFF.